This T cell receptor beta chain was profiled in a study of CD8+ T cells in alopecia areata. Study details: Tofacitinib administration to treated patients was oral, at 5 to 10 mg twice daily. Patients in the study were on tofacitinib for 6 to 18 months, then off it for 6 months. Findings and caveats of the study: An increase in clonality over normal scalp was evident in lesional scalp, especially alopecia totalis/universalis. Among the cells sequenced in scalp samples are also the resident alphabeta T cells of normal skin.

RNA was extracted and reverse transcribed into cDNA as the sequencing template. The table came from immunoSEQ multiplex PCR; TCRdb's copy has only in-frame clones and leaves some out. The profile covers 150,000 to 160,000 clones, with around 50% appearing a single time and approximately 19% taken by the ten largest. Comments on this clone: Its antigen remains unknown.

The sequencing here drew on CD8+ T cells sorted from blood, taken at week 0. This clonotype was sampled from a human donor with alopecia areata.

CDR3 sequence (DNA): TGTGCCAGCAGCGTAGACACGGGGGTCTATGGCTACACCTTC. Its translation is CASSVDTGVYGYTF. The chain uses TRBV9 and TRBJ1-2; TRBD1 is a possible D gene (5 bases). Germline CDR1 SGDLS, CDR2 YYNGEE. Trimming took off 0 bases at V and 4 bases at J, with 10 bases between the two ends. This CDR3 contains 14 residues.